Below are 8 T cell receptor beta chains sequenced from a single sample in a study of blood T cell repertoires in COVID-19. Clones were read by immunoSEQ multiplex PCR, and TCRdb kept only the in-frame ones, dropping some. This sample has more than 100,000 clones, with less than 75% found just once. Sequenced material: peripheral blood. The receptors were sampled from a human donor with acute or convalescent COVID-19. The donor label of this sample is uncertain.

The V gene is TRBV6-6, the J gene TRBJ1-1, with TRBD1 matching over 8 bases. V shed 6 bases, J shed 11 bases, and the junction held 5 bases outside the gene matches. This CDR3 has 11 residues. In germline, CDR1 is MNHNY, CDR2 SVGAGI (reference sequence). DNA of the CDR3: TGTGCCAGCAGCCCGGACAGGGAGGCTTTCTTT. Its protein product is CASSPDREAFF.

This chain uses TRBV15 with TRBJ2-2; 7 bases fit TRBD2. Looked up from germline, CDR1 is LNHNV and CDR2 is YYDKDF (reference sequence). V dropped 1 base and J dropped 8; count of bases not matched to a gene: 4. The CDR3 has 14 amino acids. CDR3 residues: CATSRALADGELFF. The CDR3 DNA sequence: TGTGCCACCAGCAGAGCTCTAGCGGATGGGGAGCTGTTTTTT.

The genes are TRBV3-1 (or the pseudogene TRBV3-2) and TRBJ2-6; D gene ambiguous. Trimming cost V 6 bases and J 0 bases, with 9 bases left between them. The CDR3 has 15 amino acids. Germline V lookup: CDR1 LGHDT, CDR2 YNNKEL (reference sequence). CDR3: CASSSWSSGANVLTF. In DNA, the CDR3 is TGTGCCAGCAGTAGTTGGAGCTCTGGGGCCAACGTCCTGACTTTC.

The CDR3 is CASSQGAQGYTF. CDR3 sequence (DNA): TGTGCCAGCAGTCAGGGGGCGCAGGGCTACACCTTC. J is TRBJ1-2 and V is TRBV12-3 or TRBV12-4; 8 bases are shared with TRBD1. The ends lost 5 bases at V and 8 bases at J; junction bases unmatched: 4. This CDR3 has 12 residues.

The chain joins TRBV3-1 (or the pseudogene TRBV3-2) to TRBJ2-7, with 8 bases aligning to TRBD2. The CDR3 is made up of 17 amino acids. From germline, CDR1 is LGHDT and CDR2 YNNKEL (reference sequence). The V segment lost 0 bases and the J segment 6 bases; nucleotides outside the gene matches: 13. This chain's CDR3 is CASSQDNLAGVLGEQYF. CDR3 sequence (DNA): TGTGCCAGCAGCCAAGATAACCTAGCGGGTGTTCTGGGCGAGCAGTACTTC.

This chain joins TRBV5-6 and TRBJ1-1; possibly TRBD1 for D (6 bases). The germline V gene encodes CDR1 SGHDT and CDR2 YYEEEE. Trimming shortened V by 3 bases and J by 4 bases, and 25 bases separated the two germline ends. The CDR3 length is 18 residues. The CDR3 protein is CASSSSSAGVNRGTEAFF. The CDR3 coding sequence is TGTGCCAGCAGCTCGAGTTCGGCAGGGGTCAATAGGGGCACTGAAGCTTTCTTT. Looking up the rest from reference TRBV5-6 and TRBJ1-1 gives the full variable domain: DAGVTQSPTHLIKTRGQQVTLRCSPKSGHDTVSWYQQALGQGPQFIFQYYEEEERQRGNFPDRFSGHQFPNYSSELNVNALLLGDSALYLCASSSSSAGVNRGTEAFFGQGTRLTVV.

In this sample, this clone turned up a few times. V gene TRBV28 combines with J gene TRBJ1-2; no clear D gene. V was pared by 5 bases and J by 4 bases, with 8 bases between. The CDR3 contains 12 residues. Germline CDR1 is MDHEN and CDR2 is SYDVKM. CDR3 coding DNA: TGTGCCAGCAGTCTGAACTTCTATGGCTACACCTTC. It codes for CASSLNFYGYTF.

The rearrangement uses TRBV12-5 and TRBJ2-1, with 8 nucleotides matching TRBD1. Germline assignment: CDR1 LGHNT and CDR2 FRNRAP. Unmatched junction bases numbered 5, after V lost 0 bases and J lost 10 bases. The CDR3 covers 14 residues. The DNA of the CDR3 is TGTGCTAGTGGTTTGGTACCACAGGGGGTAGAGCAGTTCTTC. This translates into CASGLVPQGVEQFF.